A single sample is the source of the 11 T cell receptor beta chains below, sequenced in a study of T cells in localized non-small cell lung cancer. Generated by immunoSEQ multiplex PCR, the TCRdb table keeps only in-frame clones and is missing some. The profile shows more than 45,000 clones, approximately 77% of them singletons. Sequencing was performed on peripheral blood, taken before any cancer treatment. These receptors came from a man aged 35 to 69 with stage I squamous cell lung carcinoma.

The chain joins TRBV5-4 to TRBJ2-2, with D perhaps matching TRBD2 (5 bases). Germline CDR1 and CDR2: SGHNT and YYREEE (reference sequence). V was clipped by 7 bases and J by 7 bases, with 8 bases between them. The CDR3 has 11 amino acids. The CDR3 loop reads CASGRGGELFF. For the CDR3, the DNA is TGTGCCAGCGGGAGAGGCGGGGAGCTGTTTTTT.

This chain connects TRBV28 to TRBJ1-2; 7 positions match TRBD1. There are 15 residues in the CDR3. The germline V gene encodes CDR1 MDHEN and CDR2 SYDVKM. J was trimmed by 4 bases and V by 6 bases; bases with no gene match: 11. In DNA, the CDR3 is TGTGCCAGCAGCCCTATCGACAGGGCCCCCTATGGCTACACCTTC. Translation gives CASSPIDRAPYGYTF.

The V gene is TRBV14, the J gene TRBJ1-1; D not certain. CDR1 is SGHDN and CDR2 is FVKESK in the germline V gene. This CDR3 contains 12 residues. V dropped 4 bases and J dropped 10 bases, with 13 bases sitting between them. The chain's CDR3 is CASSLSVFRAFF. The CDR3 bases are TGTGCCAGCAGCCTTTCCGTCTTCAGAGCTTTCTTT.

Here the CDR3 reads CASSPTGDGYTF. The CDR3 DNA reads TGTGCCAGCAGTCCGACAGGGGACGGCTACACCTTC. This sequence joins TRBV6-6 and TRBJ1-2; 8 nucleotides line up with TRBD1. The V segment lost 5 bases and the J segment 8 bases; nucleotides outside the gene matches: 4. Germline V gene sequence: CDR1 MNHNY, CDR2 SVGAGI (reference sequence). This CDR3 has 12 amino acids.

The rearrangement links TRBV6-1 to TRBJ2-3, with TRBD1 as a possible D gene (6 bases). This CDR3 is 13 amino acids long. From germline, CDR1 is MNHNS and CDR2 SASEGT. V was cut by 5 bases and J by 4 bases, with 10 bases left in between. This CDR3 reads CASSLDRADTQYF. CDR3 nucleotide sequence: TGTGCCAGCAGTTTGGACAGAGCAGATACGCAGTATTTT.

The chain uses TRBV19 and TRBJ1-3; D remains unclear. Trimming took 7 bases from V and 2 from J, leaving 12 bases between them. The CDR3 consists of 14 residues. Germline V gene sequence: CDR1 LNHDA, CDR2 SQIVND (reference sequence). The CDR3 sequence is CASIGAEAGNTIYF. The CDR3 nucleotides read TGTGCCAGTATAGGTGCAGAGGCTGGAAACACCATATATTTT.

The chain is built from TRBV6-5 and TRBJ2-1; tentative D call: TRBD2 (7 bases). The CDR3 has 15 amino acids. Germline CDR1 MNHEY, CDR2 SVGAGI. Trimming removed 8 bases from V and 4 bases from J, with 18 bases in between. In DNA form, the CDR3 reads TGTGCCAGCGGCTCGTCCGGGGGGCCATACAATGAGCAGTTCTTC. Translating gives CASGSSGGPYNEQFF.

The chain recombines TRBV4-2 with TRBJ1-4, with 11 bases identical to TRBD1. Per germline, CDR1 LGHNA and CDR2 YNFKEQ. This CDR3 spans 17 amino acids. Unmatched junction bases numbered 10, after V lost 3 bases and J lost 7 bases. The CDR3 DNA reads as TGTGCCAGCAGCCACGGACAGGGGGCTGGTAGGCTTGAAAAACTGTTTTTT. Amino acid sequence: CASSHGQGAGRLEKLFF.

This chain links TRBV6-5 with TRBJ1-1; D is unresolved. The CDR3 has 12 amino acids. V was shortened by 6 bases and J by 4 bases, with 9 bases between the two germline ends. Germline CDR1 MNHEY, CDR2 SVGAGI. CDR3 bases: TGTGCCAGCAGCACGCTCCCCACTGAAGCTTTCTTT. It yields the protein CASSTLPTEAFF.

As for this clone: This CDR3 is also generated by other DNA sequences in the sample. J is TRBJ2-2 and V is TRBV29-1; D unclear. The CDR3 sequence is 11 residues long. CDR1 SQVTM and CDR2 ANQGSEA come from the germline V gene. This CDR3 reads CSAGDTGELFF. CDR3 sequence (DNA): TGCAGTGCCGGAGACACCGGGGAGCTGTTTTTT.

Here the CDR3 DNA reads TGTGCCAGCTCAACCGACAGGGGGTCACCCCTCCACTTT. Residues: CASSTDRGSPLHF. The chain couples TRBV18 to TRBJ1-6, with TRBD1 matching 9 bases. Unmatched junction bases numbered 3, after V lost 5 bases and J lost 10 bases. Per germline, CDR1 KGHSH and CDR2 LQKENI. The CDR3 is 13 residues long.